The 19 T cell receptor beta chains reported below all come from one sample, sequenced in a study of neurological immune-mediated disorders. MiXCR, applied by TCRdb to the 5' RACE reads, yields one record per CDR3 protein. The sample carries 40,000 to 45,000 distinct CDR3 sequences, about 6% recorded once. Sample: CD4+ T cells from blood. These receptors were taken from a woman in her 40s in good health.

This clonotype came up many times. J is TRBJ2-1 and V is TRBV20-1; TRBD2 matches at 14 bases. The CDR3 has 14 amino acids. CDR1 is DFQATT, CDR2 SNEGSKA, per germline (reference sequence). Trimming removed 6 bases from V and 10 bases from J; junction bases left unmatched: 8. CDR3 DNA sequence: TGCAGTGCAGACAGGACTAGCGGGAGGAGCGAGCAGTTCTTC. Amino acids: CSADRTSGRSEQFF.

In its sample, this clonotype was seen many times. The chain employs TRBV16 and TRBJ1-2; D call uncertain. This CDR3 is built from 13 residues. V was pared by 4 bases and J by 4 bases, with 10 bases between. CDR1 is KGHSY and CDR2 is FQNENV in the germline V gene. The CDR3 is CASSPWTAYGYTF. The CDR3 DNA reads TGTGCCAGCAGCCCCTGGACTGCCTATGGCTACACCTTC.

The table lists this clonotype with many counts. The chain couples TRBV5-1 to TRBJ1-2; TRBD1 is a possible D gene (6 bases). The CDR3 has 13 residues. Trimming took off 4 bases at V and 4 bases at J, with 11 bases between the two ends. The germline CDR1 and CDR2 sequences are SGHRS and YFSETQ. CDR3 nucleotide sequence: TGCGCCAGCAGCCGGGGACAAATCTATGGCTACACCTTC. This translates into CASSRGQIYGYTF.

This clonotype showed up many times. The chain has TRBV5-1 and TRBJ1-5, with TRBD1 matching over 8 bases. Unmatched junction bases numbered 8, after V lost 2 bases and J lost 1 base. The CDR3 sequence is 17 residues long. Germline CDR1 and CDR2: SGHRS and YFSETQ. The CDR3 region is CASSLGQGGSSNQPQHF. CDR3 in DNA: TGCGCCAGCAGCTTAGGACAGGGAGGCTCGAGCAATCAGCCCCAGCATTTT.

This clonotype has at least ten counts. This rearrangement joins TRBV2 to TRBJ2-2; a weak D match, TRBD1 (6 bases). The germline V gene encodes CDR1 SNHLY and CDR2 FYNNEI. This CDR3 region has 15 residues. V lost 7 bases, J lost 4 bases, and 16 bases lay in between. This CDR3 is CASISQGSSTGELFF. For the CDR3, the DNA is TGTGCCAGCATTTCCCAGGGGTCATCCACCGGGGAGCTGTTTTTT.

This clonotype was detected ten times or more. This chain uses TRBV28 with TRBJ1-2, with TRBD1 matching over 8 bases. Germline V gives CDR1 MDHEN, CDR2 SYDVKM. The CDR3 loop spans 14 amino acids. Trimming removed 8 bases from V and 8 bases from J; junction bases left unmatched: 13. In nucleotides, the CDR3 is TGTGCCAGCCATACTCAGGGGGCCACCGGGGGCTACACCTTC. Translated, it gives CASHTQGATGGYTF.

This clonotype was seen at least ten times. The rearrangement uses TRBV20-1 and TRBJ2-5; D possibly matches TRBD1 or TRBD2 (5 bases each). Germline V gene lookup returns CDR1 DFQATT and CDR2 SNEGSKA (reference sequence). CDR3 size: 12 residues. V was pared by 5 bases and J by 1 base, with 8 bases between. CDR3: CSASGTQETQYF. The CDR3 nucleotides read TGCAGTGCTTCCGGGACCCAAGAGACCCAGTACTTC.

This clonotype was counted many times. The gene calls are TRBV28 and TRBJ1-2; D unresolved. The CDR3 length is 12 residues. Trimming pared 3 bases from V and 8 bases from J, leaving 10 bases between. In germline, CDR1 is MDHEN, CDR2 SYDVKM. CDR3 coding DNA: TGTGCCAGCAGTTTCCTACCAGTGGGCTACACCTTC. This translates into CASSFLPVGYTF.

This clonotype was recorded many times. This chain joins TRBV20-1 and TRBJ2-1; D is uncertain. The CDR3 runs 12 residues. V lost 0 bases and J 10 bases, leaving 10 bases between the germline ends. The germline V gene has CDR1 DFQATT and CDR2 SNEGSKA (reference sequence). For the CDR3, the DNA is TGCAGTGCTAGAGAATTACCAGGAGAGCAGTTCTTC. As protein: CSARELPGEQFF.

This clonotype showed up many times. CDR3 residues: CASSNKVNQPQHF. CDR3 sequence (DNA): TGTGCCAGCAGTAACAAGGTCAATCAGCCCCAGCATTTT. V gene TRBV6-5 combines with J gene TRBJ1-5; D is uncertain. Germline CDR1 MNHEY, CDR2 SVGAGI. The CDR3 consists of 13 residues. V gave up 5 bases and J gave up 3 bases, with 8 bases separating them.

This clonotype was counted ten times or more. CDR3 bases: TGTGCCAGCAGTTTACCCGGACAGTTTTCACAGTATTTT. Its protein product is CASSLPGQFSQYF. This sequence joins TRBV27 and TRBJ2-3; D may be TRBD1 (6 bases). With 2 bases removed from V and 12 bases from J, the gap between germline ends came to 15 bases. There are 13 residues in the CDR3. Germline loops: CDR1 MNHEY, CDR2 SMNVEV (reference sequence).

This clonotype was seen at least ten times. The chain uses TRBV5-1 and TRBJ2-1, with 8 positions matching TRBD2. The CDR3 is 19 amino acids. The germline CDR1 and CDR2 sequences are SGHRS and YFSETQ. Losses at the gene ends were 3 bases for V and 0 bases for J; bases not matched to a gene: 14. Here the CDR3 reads CASSWPTKAGDHSYNEQFF. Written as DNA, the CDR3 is TGCGCCAGCAGCTGGCCAACTAAAGCGGGAGATCACTCCTACAATGAGCAGTTCTTC.

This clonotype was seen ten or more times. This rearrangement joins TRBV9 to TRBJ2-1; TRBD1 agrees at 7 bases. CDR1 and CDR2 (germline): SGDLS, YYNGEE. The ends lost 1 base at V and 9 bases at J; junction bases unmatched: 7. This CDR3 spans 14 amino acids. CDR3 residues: CASSVPGQNGEQFF. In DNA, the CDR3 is TGTGCCAGCAGCGTACCGGGACAGAACGGTGAGCAGTTCTTC.

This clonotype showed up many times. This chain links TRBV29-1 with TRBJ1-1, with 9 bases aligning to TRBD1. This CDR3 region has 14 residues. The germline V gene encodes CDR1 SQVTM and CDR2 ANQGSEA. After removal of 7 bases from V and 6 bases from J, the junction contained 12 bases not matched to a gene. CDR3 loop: CSGSISQGAAEAFF. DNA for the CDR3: TGCAGCGGATCTATATCACAGGGGGCCGCTGAAGCTTTCTTT.

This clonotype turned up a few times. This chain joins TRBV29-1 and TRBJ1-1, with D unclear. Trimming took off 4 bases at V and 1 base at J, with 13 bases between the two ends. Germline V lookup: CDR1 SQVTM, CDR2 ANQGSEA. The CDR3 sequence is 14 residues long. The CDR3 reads CSVANLVPNTEAFF. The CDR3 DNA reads TGCAGCGTTGCGAACTTAGTCCCGAACACTGAAGCTTTCTTT.

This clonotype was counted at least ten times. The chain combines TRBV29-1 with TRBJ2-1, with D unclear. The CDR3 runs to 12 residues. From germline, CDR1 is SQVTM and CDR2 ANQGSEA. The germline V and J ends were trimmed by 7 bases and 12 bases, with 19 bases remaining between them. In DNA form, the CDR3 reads TGCAGCGCCCTGATAGGCTATCTTCGGCAGTTCTTC. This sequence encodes CSALIGYLRQFF.

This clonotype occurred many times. The CDR3 region has the DNA TGCGCCAGCAGCCAAGCGTTGAGGGCCACCGGGGAGCTGTTTTTT. Its translation is CASSQALRATGELFF. This chain joins TRBV4-1 and TRBJ2-2, with D tentatively TRBD2 (5 bases). CDR1 is MGHRA and CDR2 is YSYEKL in the germline V gene. V gave up 1 base and J gave up 4 bases, with 10 bases separating them. The CDR3 length is 15 residues.

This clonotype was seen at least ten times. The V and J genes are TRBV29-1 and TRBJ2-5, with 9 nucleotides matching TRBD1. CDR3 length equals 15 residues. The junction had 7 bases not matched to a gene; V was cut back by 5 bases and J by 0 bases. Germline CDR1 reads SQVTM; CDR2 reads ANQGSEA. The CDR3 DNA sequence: TGCAGCGTTTCCTCCGGGACAGGGAACCAAGAGACCCAGTACTTC. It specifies CSVSSGTGNQETQYF. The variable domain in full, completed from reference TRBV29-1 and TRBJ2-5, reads SAVISQKPSRDICQRGTSLTIQCQVDSQVTMMFWYRQQPGQSLTLIATANQGSEATYESGFVIDKFPISRPNLTFSTLTVSNMSPEDSSIYLCSVSSGTGNQETQYFGPGTRLLVL.

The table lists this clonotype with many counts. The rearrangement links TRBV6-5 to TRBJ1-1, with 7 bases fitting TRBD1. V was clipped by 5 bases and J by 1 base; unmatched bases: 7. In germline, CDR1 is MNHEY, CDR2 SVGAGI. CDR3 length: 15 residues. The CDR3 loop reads CASSAGGRGNTEAFF. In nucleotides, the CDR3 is TGTGCCAGCAGTGCAGGGGGTAGGGGGAACACTGAAGCTTTCTTT.